This T cell receptor (beta chain) derives from a study of blood T cell repertoires in COVID-19. On the study more broadly: In each case, the material was cDNA or gDNA derived from T cells, B-cell-depleted T cells, or PBMCs.

Germline CDR1 and CDR2: LNHDA and SQIVND (reference sequence). The germline V and J ends were trimmed by 4 bases and 4 bases, with 16 bases remaining between them. This CDR3 is 16 amino acids long. The authors' processing: For nucleated cells, counts were estimated from reference gene primer amplification. TCRdb's copy holds only in-frame clones and misses some; the assay was immunoSEQ multiplex PCR. That table supplies the V and J calls and clone size; D and trimming were determined from the DNA. The sample records 200,000 to 250,000 clones, approximately 84% being singletons. Sample: peripheral blood. V usage is TRBV19 and J usage is TRBJ2-2; D is unresolved. The TCR was taken from a man aged 50 or older with acute or convalescent COVID-19. In nucleotides, the CDR3 is TGTGCCAGTAGTACCCCCCAACTCGCCGTCACCGGGGAGCTGTTTTTT. It codes for CASSTPQLAVTGELFF.